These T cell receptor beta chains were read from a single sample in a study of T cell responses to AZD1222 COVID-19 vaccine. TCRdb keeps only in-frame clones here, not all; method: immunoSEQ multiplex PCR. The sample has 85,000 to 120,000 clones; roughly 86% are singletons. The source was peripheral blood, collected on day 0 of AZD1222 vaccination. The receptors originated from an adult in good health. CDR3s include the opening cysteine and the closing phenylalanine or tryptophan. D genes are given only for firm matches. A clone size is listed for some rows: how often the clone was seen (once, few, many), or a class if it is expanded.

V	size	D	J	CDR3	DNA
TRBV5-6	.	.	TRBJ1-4	CASSLDGIGEKLFF	TGTGCCAGCAGCTTGGACGGGATCGGTGAAAAACTGTTTTTT
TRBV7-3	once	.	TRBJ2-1	CASSLVDGGNEQFF	TGTGCCAGCAGCTTAGTCGATGGTGGCAATGAGCAGTTCTTC
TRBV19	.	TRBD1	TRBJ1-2	CASSIREGASGYTF	TGTGCCAGTAGTATAAGGGAGGGGGCATCTGGCTACACCTTC
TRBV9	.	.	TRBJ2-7	CASSGGHNYEQYF	TGTGCCAGCAGCGGGGGACACAACTACGAGCAGTACTTC
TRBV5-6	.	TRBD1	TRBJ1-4	CASSPTGGNEKLFF	TGTGCCAGCAGCCCGACAGGGGGCAATGAAAAACTGTTTTTT
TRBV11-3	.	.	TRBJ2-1	CASSFGHGNEQFF	TGTGCCAGCAGCTTTGGGCATGGGAATGAGCAGTTCTTC
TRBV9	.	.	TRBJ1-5	CASSVGTVNQPQHF	TGTGCCAGCAGCGTAGGGACTGTCAATCAGCCCCAGCATTTT
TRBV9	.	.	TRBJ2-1	CASSVAVGSSYNEQFF	TGTGCCAGCAGCGTAGCGGTCGGGAGCTCCTACAATGAGCAGTTCTTC
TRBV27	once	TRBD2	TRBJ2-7	CASSPLWRDYIHEQYF	TGTGCCAGCAGTCCCTTATGGCGGGACTATATCCACGAGCAGTACTTC
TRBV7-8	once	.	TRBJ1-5	CASSLSIGQPQHF	TGTGCCAGCAGCCTCTCAATCGGACAGCCCCAGCATTTT
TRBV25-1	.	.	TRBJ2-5	CASSEGGRVRETQYF	TGTGCCAGCAGTGAAGGGGGCAGGGTGAGAGAGACCCAGTACTTC
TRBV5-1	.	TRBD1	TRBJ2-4	CASSLTGNRENIQYF	TGCGCCAGCAGCCTGACAGGGAATCGGGAAAACATTCAGTACTTC
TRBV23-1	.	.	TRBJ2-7	CASSRGRSSYEQYF	TGCGCCAGCAGTCGGGGCAGAAGCTCCTACGAGCAGTACTTC
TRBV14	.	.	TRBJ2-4	CASSQDEGSGVAKNIQYF	TGTGCCAGCAGCCAAGATGAGGGCTCAGGGGTAGCCAAAAACATTCAGTACTTC
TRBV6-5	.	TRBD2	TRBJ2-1	CASSLLAGGEQFF	TGTGCCAGCAGTCTACTAGCGGGCGGTGAGCAGTTCTTC
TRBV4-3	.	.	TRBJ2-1	CASSQDPEGQALYNEQFF	TGCGCCAGCAGCCAAGACCCCGAGGGGCAGGCGTTATACAATGAGCAGTTCTTC
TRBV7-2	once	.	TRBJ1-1	CATAPTGLGTEAFF	TGTGCCACCGCCCCTACAGGGCTGGGGACTGAAGCTTTCTTT
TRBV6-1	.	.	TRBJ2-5	CASSDLTGDQETQYF	TGTGCCAGCAGTGACCTGACAGGAGATCAAGAGACCCAGTACTTC
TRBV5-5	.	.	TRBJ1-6	CASSLATGRGNSPLHF	TGTGCCAGCAGCTTGGCGACGGGGCGCGGAAATTCACCCCTCCACTTT
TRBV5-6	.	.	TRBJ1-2	CASSLREGDGYTF	TGTGCCAGCAGCTTGAGGGAAGGGGATGGCTACACCTTC
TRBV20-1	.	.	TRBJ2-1	CSASRGGEQFF	TGCAGTGCTAGCCGCGGAGGGGAGCAGTTCTTC
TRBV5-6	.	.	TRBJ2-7	CASSLFQGQLGGEQYF	TGTGCCAGCAGCTTATTTCAGGGACAGTTGGGGGGCGAGCAGTACTTC
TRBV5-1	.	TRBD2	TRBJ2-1	CASSLVSSGGAHEQFF	TGCGCCAGCAGCTTGGTGTCTAGCGGGGGGGCCCATGAGCAGTTCTTC
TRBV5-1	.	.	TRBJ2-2	CASTDKTVNTGELFF	TGCGCCAGCACCGATAAAACAGTAAACACCGGGGAGCTGTTTTTT
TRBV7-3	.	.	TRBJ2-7	CASSYDREYEQYF	TGTGCCAGCAGCTACGACAGAGAATACGAGCAGTACTTC
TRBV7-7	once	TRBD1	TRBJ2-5	CASSISRGTGGRETQYF	TGTGCTAGCAGCATTAGCCGGGGGACAGGGGGCCGCGAGACCCAGTACTTC
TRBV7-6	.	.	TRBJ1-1	CASSSQGPAEAFF	TGTGCCAGCAGCTCCCAGGGGCCCGCTGAAGCTTTCTTT
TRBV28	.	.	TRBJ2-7	CASSRLSEQYF	TGTGCCAGCAGCCGTCTGAGCGAGCAGTACTTC
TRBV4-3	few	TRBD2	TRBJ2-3	CASSPGLAGISTDTQYF	TGCGCCAGCAGCCCGGGACTAGCGGGGATTAGCACAGATACGCAGTATTTT
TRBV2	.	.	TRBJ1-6	CASSAPLTGYNSPLHF	TGTGCCAGCAGTGCCCCCTTGACGGGTTATAATTCACCCCTCCACTTT
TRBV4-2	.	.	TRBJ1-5	CASSEEAQDNQPQHF	TGTGCCAGCAGCGAAGAAGCACAGGACAATCAGCCCCAGCATTTT
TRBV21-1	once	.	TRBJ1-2	CASSSLTGIRNYGYTF	TGTGCCAGCAGCAGCCTGACAGGGATCCGCAACTATGGCTACACCTTC
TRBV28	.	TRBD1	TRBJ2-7	CASTEPGTGSYEQYF	TGTGCCAGCACCGAACCCGGGACAGGCTCCTACGAGCAGTACTTC
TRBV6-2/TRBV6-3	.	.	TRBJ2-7	CASSTRMGLQNYEQYF	TGTGCCAGCAGTACCCGCATGGGGCTACAAAACTACGAGCAGTACTTC
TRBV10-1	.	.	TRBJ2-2	CASSNDRSNTGELFF	TGCGCCAGCAGCAACGACAGATCGAACACCGGGGAGCTGTTTTTT
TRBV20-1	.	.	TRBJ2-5	CSAKQETQYF	TGCAGTGCTAAACAAGAGACCCAGTACTTC
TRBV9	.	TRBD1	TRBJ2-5	CASSPHPRDRGGTQYF	TGTGCCAGCAGCCCTCACCCTCGGGACAGGGGAGGTACCCAGTACTTC
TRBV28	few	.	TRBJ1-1	CASSLEGGLGAFF	TGTGCCAGCAGCCTTGAGGGGGGGCTCGGGGCTTTCTTT
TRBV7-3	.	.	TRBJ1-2	CASSLTFDGSYYGYTF	TGTGCCAGCAGCTTAACGTTTGATGGCAGCTACTATGGCTACACCTTC
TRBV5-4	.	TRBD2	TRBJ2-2	CASSLWTSGRAPAGELFF	TGTGCCAGCAGCCTGTGGACTAGCGGGAGGGCCCCCGCCGGGGAGCTGTTTTTT
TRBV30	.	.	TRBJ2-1	CAWSRQRYNEQFF	TGTGCCTGGAGTCGACAGAGATACAATGAGCAGTTCTTC
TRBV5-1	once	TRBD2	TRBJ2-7	CASSLAGGSLGEQYF	TGCGCCAGCAGCTTGGCCGGGGGGTCCCTCGGCGAGCAGTACTTC
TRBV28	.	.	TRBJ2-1	CASSPWDGYNEQFF	TGTGCCAGCAGTCCCTGGGACGGATACAATGAGCAGTTCTTC
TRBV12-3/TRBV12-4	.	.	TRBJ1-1	CASSFERNTEAFF	TGTGCCAGCAGTTTCGAGAGGAACACTGAAGCTTTCTTT
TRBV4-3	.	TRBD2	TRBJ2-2	CASSQTSGSFGGELFF	TGCGCCAGCAGCCAGACTAGCGGGAGCTTCGGGGGGGAGCTGTTTTTT
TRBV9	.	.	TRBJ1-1	CASSVAPGATNTEAFF	TGTGCCAGCAGCGTAGCTCCAGGGGCCACGAACACTGAAGCTTTCTTT
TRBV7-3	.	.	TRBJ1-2	CASSPGHWSSGYGYTF	TGTGCCAGCAGCCCGGGCCATTGGAGCTCGGGCTATGGCTACACCTTC
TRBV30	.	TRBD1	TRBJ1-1	CALTGDRWTEAFF	TGTGCCTTGACAGGGGACCGGTGGACTGAAGCTTTCTTT
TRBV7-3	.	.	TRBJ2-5	CASGPGSQETQYF	TGTGCCAGCGGGCCGGGCTCACAAGAGACCCAGTACTTC
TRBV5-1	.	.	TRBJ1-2	CASSLQGRGYTF	TGCGCCAGCAGCTTGCAGGGGCGAGGCTACACCTTC
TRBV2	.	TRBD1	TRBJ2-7	CASSADRDRVSYEQYF	TGTGCCAGCAGTGCTGACCGGGACAGGGTTTCCTACGAGCAGTACTTC
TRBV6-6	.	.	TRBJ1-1	CASSFRLRTDLILMNTEAFF	TGTGCCAGCAGCTTCAGACTAAGGACCGACCTGATATTAATGAACACTGAAGCTTTCTTT
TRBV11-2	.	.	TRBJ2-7	CASSLLPGHQYEQYF	TGTGCCAGCAGCTTATTGCCGGGACATCAGTACGAGCAGTACTTC
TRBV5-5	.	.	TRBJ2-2	CASSWVNTGELFF	TGTGCCAGCAGCTGGGTGAACACCGGGGAGCTGTTTTTT
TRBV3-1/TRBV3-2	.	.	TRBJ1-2	CASSQSTGPYYGYTF	TGTGCCAGCAGCCAATCGACGGGGCCATACTATGGCTACACCTTC
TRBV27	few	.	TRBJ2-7	CASSLSWGALTEQYF	TGTGCCAGCAGTTTATCGTGGGGGGCCCTTACGGAGCAGTACTTC
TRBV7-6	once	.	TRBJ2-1	CASSLQNEQFF	TGTGCCAGCAGCTTACAAAATGAGCAGTTCTTC